This TCR beta chain stems from a study of blood T cell repertoires in COVID-19. In germline, CDR1 is GTSNPN, CDR2 SVGIG (reference sequence). This CDR3 is built from 13 residues. V was clipped by 4 bases and J by 0 bases, with 7 bases between them. Only in-frame clones appear in the TCRdb table, and some are missing; sequencing was by immunoSEQ multiplex PCR. Here the sample spans about 260,000 clones, more than 70% being singletons. The receptor was derived from a woman aged 40 to 50 with acute COVID-19. J is TRBJ1-5 and V is TRBV30, with D uncertain. The source material was PBMCs or T cells enriched from blood (not recorded which). The CDR3 bases are TGTGCCTGGACAGACAATAGCAATCAGCCCCAGCATTTT. Its protein is CAWTDNSNQPQHF.